This is a list of T cell receptor beta chains from one sample in a study of post-analysis software for immune sequencing data. In TCRdb, the PCR reads were re-called with MiXCR into one record per CDR3 protein. The data contain 450,000 to 700,000 distinct CDR3 sequences, 44% of them singletons. Sequenced material: blood. Every receptor here comes from a girl aged 5-17 years with multiple sclerosis. Both conserved end residues are part of each CDR3. D genes are given only for firm matches. Size is stated for part of the rows, as once, few or many counts, or as a class when the clone is expanded.

D | J | size | V | length | DNA | CDR3
. | TRBJ2-7 | . | TRBV3-1 | 13 | TGTGCCAGCAGCCAAGATTTGAGGACTTTAAGGTTCTTC | CASSQDLRTLRFF
TRBD2 | TRBJ2-1 | few | TRBV10-3 | 16 | TGTGCCACCGGAGGTTTGGGCGGGAGTTCCTACAATGAGCAGTTCTTC | CATGGLGGSSYNEQFF
. | TRBJ2-5 | . | TRBV20-1 | 13 | TGCAGTGCTAGCTGGGGGATGTTGGAGACCCAGTACTTC | CSASWGMLETQYF
. | TRBJ1-5 | . | TRBV20-1 | 13 | TGCAGTGCTCTCGACCCTTCCCGTCAGCCCCAGCATTTT | CSALDPSRQPQHF
. | TRBJ2-3 | . | TRBV6-1 | 14 | TGTGCCAGCAGTGTTACAGGGTTCACAGATACGCAGTATTTT | CASSVTGFTDTQYF
TRBD2 | TRBJ2-5 | . | TRBV12-3/TRBV12-4 | 14 | TGTGCCAGCAATGGCGGGAGGGATCAAGAGACCCAGTACTTC | CASNGGRDQETQYF
. | TRBJ2-6 | few | TRBV20-1 | 19 | TGCAGTGCTCCCTTGGTGACAGCTCAACCAGGCTCTGGGGCCAACGTCCTGACTTTC | CSAPLVTAQPGSGANVLTF
. | TRBJ2-5 | . | TRBV5-1 | 13 | TGCGCCAGCAGCTCCTGGGACCAAGAGACCCAGTACTTC | CASSSWDQETQYF
. | TRBJ2-1 | . | TRBV20-1 | 16 | TGCAGTGCTAGTTCTCCTGGAGGCCTCCTAGGGAGTGAGCAGTTCTTC | CSASSPGGLLGSEQFF
TRBD1 | TRBJ2-1 | . | TRBV7-2 | 16 | TGTGCCAGCAGCTTACAGTGGGACAGGGTCGGCCATGAGCAGTTCTTC | CASSLQWDRVGHEQFF